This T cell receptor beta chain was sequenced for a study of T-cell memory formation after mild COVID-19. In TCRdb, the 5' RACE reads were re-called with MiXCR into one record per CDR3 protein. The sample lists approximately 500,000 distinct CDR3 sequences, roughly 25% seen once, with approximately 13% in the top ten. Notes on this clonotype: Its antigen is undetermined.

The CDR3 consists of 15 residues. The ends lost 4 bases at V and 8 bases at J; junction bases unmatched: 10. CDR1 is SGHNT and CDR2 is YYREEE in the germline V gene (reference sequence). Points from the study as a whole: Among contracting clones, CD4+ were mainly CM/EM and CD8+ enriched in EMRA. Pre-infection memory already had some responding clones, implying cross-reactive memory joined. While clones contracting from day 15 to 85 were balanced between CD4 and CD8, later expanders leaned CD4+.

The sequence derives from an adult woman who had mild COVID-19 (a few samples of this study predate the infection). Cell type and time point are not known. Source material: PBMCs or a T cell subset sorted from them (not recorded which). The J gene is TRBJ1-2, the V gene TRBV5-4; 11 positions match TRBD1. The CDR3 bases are TGTGCCAGCAGCCGAAGGGGACAGGGGGTTGAGGGCTACACCTTC. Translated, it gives CASSRRGQGVEGYTF.